This T cell receptor (beta chain) is drawn from a study of beta chain features in type 1 diabetes. Study overall: Similarity in age, gender and cell yields was seen between patients and healthy donors.

Sorting of CD4+ naive, central memory, regulatory and stem cell-like memory cells was performed via CD45RO/CCR7/CD25/CD127/CD95/CD27. The CDR3 spans 17 residues. The V end was cut by 0 bases, the J end by 0 bases, with 15 bases between. Germline lookup yields CDR1 MNHNS and CDR2 SASEGT. The isolated RNA, all of it, was reverse transcribed, so expressed TCRB transcripts were what got sequenced. Profiling relied on immunoSEQ multiplex PCR, and the TCRdb table lists in-frame clones only, not all of them. The data contain 200,000 to 250,000 clones, around an eighth of them singletons. This TCR was recovered from a woman aged 40 to 50 in good health. Sequencing used naive CD4+ T cells from blood. The chain has TRBV6-1 and TRBJ2-7, with D possibly matching TRBD2 (6 bases). The CDR3 region is CASSEAAGRKNSYEQYF. The CDR3 DNA sequence: TGTGCCAGCAGTGAAGCCGCGGGACGAAAAAACTCCTACGAGCAGTACTTC.